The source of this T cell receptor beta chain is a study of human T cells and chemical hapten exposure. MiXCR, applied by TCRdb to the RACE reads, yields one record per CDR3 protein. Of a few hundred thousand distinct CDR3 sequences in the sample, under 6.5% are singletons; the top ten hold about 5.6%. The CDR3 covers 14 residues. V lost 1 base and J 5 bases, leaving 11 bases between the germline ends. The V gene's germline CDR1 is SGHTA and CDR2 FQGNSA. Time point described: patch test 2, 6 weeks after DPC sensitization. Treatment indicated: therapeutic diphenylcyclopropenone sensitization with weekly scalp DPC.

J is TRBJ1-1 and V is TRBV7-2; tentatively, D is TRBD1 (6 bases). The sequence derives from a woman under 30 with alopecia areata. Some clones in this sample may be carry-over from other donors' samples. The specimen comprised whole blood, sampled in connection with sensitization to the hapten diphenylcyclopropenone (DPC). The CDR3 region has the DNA TGTGCCAGCAGCTTAGGGGGGCGGCGGACTGAAGCTTTCTTT. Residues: CASSLGGRRTEAFF.